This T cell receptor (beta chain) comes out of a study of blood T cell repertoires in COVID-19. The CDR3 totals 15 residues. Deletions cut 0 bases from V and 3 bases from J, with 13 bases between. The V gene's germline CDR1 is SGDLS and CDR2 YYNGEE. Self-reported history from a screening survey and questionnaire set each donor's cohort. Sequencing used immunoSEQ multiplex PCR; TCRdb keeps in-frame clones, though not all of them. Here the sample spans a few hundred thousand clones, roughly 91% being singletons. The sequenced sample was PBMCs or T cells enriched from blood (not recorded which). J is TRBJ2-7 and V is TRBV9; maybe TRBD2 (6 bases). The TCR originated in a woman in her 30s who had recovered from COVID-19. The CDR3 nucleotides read TGTGCCAGCAGCGTAGAGGTGACTAGTCGCTACGAGCAGTACTTC. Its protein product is CASSVEVTSRYEQYF.